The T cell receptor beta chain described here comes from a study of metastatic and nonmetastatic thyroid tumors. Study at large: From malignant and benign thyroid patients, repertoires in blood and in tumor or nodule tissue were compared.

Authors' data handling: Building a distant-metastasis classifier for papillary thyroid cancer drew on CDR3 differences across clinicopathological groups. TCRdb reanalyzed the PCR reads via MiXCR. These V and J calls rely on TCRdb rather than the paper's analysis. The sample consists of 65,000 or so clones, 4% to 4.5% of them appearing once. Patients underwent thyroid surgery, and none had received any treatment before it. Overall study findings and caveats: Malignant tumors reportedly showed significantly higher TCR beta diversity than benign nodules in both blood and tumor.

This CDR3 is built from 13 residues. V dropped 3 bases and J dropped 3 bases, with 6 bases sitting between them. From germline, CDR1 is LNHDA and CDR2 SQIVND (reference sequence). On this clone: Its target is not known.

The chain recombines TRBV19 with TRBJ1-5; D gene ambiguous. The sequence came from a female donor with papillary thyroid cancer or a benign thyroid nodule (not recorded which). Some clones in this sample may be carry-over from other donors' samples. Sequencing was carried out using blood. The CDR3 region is CASSMGNNQPQHF. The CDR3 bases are TGTGCCAGTAGTATGGGTAACAATCAGCCCCAGCATTTT.